These 17 T cell receptor beta chains originate from one sample sequenced in a study of T cell repertoires in cytomegalovirus infection. TCRdb called the reads again in MiXCR, with one record for every CDR3 protein. The top ten hold around 13% of the sample, which has about 450,000 distinct CDR3 sequences, approximately 33% seen once. The sequencing sample was made of PBMCs. The receptors were gathered from a human donor in good health (CMV status not recorded). Some clones in this sample may be carry-over from other donors' samples.

The chain links TRBV7-9 to TRBJ1-2, with D possibly matching TRBD1 (6 bases). The CDR3 consists of 16 residues. Trimming took off 8 bases at V and 2 bases at J, with 21 bases between the two ends. Germline CDR1 SEHNR, CDR2 FQNEAQ (reference sequence). This CDR3 reads CASASGVPNPNYGYTF. The CDR3 region has the DNA TGTGCCAGCGCGTCAGGGGTCCCTAATCCAAACTATGGCTACACCTTC. Using reference TRBV7-9 and TRBJ1-2 for the parts outside the CDR3, the full variable domain is DTGVSQNPRHKITKRGQNVTFRCDPISEHNRLYWYRQTLGQGPEFLTYFQNEAQLEKSRLLSDRFSAERPKGSFSTLEIQRTEQGDSAMYLCASASGVPNPNYGYTFGSGTRLTVV.

This clonotype has more than one count but fewer than ten. The CDR3 here is CASSQDSLGPGDTQYF. The CDR3 coding sequence is TGCGCCAGCAGCCAAGATTCGCTGGGACCGGGGGATACGCAGTATTTT. The chain uses TRBV4-1 and TRBJ2-3; D is tentatively TRBD1 or TRBD2 (5 bases each). Germline V gives CDR1 MGHRA, CDR2 YSYEKL. CDR3 length: 16 residues. The V end was cut by 0 bases, the J end by 6 bases, with 16 bases between.

As regards this clonotype: This clone may be a read error of a much larger clone one base away. The genes are TRBV7-2 and TRBJ1-2; the match to TRBD1 covers 10 bases. The CDR3 loop spans 16 amino acids. Germline V gene lookup returns CDR1 SGHTA and CDR2 FQGNSA. DNA for the CDR3: TGTGCCAGCAGCGTCAGGCCGGACAGGGGGTTCTATGGCTACAACTTC. Amino acid sequence: CASSVRPDRGFYGYNF.

This sequence joins TRBV10-2 and TRBJ1-1; 8 bases map to TRBD1. The germline V gene has CDR1 WSHSY and CDR2 SAAADI. The CDR3 is 14 amino acids. V lost 6 bases to trimming and J lost 2 bases; unmatched junction nucleotides: 5. DNA for the CDR3: TGCGCCAGCAGGAAGGGACAGGCAAACACTGAAGCTTTCTTT. Protein product: CASRKGQANTEAFF.

This clonotype occurred a few times. The V and J genes are TRBV18 and TRBJ2-1; TRBD1 aligns across 11 bases. The germline gives CDR1 KGHSH, CDR2 LQKENI. The CDR3 contains 15 residues. The junction had 5 bases not matched to a gene; V was cut back by 3 bases and J by 7 bases. CDR3 DNA: TGTGCCAGCTCACCGGGACAGGGGGTTAGGAATGAGCAGTTCTTC. Its protein product is CASSPGQGVRNEQFF.

This clonotype has just a few counts. The chain has TRBV9 and TRBJ2-1, with TRBD2 matching 9 bases. With V trimmed by 3 bases and J by 7 bases, 5 bases remained unmatched. The CDR3 extends over 14 amino acids. The germline V gene encodes CDR1 SGDLS and CDR2 YYNGEE. This CDR3 reads CASSGGLAGNEQFF. The CDR3 nucleotides are TGTGCCAGCAGCGGAGGGCTAGCGGGGAATGAGCAGTTCTTC. Combining the CDR3 with reference TRBV9 and TRBJ2-1 gives the whole variable domain DSGVTQTPKHLITATGQRVTLRCSPRSGDLSVYWYQQSLDQGLQFLIQYYNGEERAKGNILERFSAQQFPDLHSELNLSSLELGDSALYFCASSGGLAGNEQFFGPGTRLTVL.

This clonotype was recorded many times. The chain uses TRBV7-2 and TRBJ1-6, with 8 bases aligning to TRBD1. The V gene's germline CDR1 is SGHTA and CDR2 FQGNSA. After removal of 5 bases from V and 9 bases from J, the junction contained 9 bases not matched to a gene. The CDR3 is 15 residues long. The CDR3, as DNA: TGTGCCAGCAGCGGGCCCGGGACAGGTGGTTCACCCCTCCACTTT. Translating gives CASSGPGTGGSPLHF.

This clonotype has ten or more counts. The chain recombines TRBV6-5 with TRBJ2-5; D remains unclear. The V end was cut by 2 bases, the J end by 0 bases, with 4 bases between. Germline V gives CDR1 MNHEY, CDR2 SVGAGI. The CDR3 is made up of 13 amino acids. The chain's CDR3 is CASSYRYQETQYF. As DNA, the CDR3 is TGTGCCAGCAGTTACCGGTACCAAGAGACCCAGTACTTC.

Concerning this clonotype: A read error may be the cause here, since a much bigger clone is one base away. This chain uses TRBV7-6 with TRBJ2-7; the D is unclear. The CDR3 length is 15 residues. Germline loops: CDR1 SGHVS, CDR2 FNYEAQ. CDR3 loop: CASSLGPGRVYEQYF. The CDR3 DNA is TGTGCTAGCAGCTTAGGGCCAGGAAGAGTTTACGAGCAGTACTTC.

J is TRBJ2-5 and V is TRBV6-6; D is perhaps TRBD2 (5 bases). V lost 10 bases and J 4 bases, leaving 22 bases between the germline ends. CDR3 length: 15 residues. Germline CDR1 reads MNHNY; CDR2 reads SVGAGI (reference sequence). The CDR3 nucleotides read TGTGCCACCATCACTCGGGGTCGCCGGTCAGAGACCCAGTACTTC. Protein: CATITRGRRSETQYF.

As concerns this clonotype: With a much larger clone just one base away, this may be a read error. The rearrangement joins TRBV9 to TRBJ2-1; 14 bases align to TRBD2. Per germline, CDR1 SGDLS and CDR2 YYNGEE. V shed 4 bases and J 8 bases; nucleotides not matched to a gene: 2. The CDR3 is 14 amino acids. CDR3 bases: TGTGCCAGCAGCCCGGGACTAGCGGGAGATGAGCAGTTCTTC. Protein product: CASSPGLAGDEQFF.

The chain has TRBV7-9 and TRBJ2-5; D uncertain. The V and J ends lost 2 bases and 5 bases respectively, with 9 bases between them. The CDR3 loop spans 13 amino acids. Germline CDR1 reads SEHNR; CDR2 reads FQNEAQ (reference sequence). The CDR3, as DNA: TGTGCCAGCAGCTTAAATACGGTGGAGACCCAGTACTTC. This codes for CASSLNTVETQYF.

V gene TRBV5-4 combines with J gene TRBJ1-2; TRBD1 aligns across 7 bases. Losses at the gene ends were 3 bases for V and 0 bases for J; bases not matched to a gene: 8. The V gene's germline CDR1 is SGHNT and CDR2 YYREEE (reference sequence). This CDR3 is 16 amino acids long. The CDR3 spells CASSYVTGATNYGYTF. For the CDR3, the DNA is TGTGCCAGCAGCTATGTCACAGGGGCAACTAACTATGGCTACACCTTC.

The chain joins TRBV6-5 to TRBJ1-2; 9 nucleotides align to TRBD1. The CDR3 is made up of 15 amino acids. Germline CDR1 and CDR2: MNHEY and SVGAGI. Trimming removed 6 bases from V and 2 bases from J; junction bases left unmatched: 7. CDR3 DNA sequence: TGTGCCAGCAGCCCCGGGACAGGGCACAACTATGGCTACACCTTC. Its protein is CASSPGTGHNYGYTF.

In its sample, this clonotype was seen many times. V is TRBV7-8 and J is TRBJ2-6; D tentatively reads TRBD1 or TRBD2 (5 bases each). V lost 4 bases and J lost 1, with 14 bases in between. CDR1 and CDR2 (germline): SGHVS, FQNEAQ. The CDR3 runs 17 residues. The CDR3 nucleotides read TGTGCCAGCAGCTCCAGGGACGTCCTGTCTGGGGCCAACGTCCTGACTTTC. This codes for CASSSRDVLSGANVLTF.

V usage is TRBV7-6 and J usage is TRBJ1-2; 8 positions agree with TRBD1. Germline V gene sequence: CDR1 SGHVS, CDR2 FNYEAQ. This CDR3 region has 15 residues. With 5 bases clipped from V and 8 bases from J, the junction kept 13 bases outside the gene matches. The CDR3 spells CASSPNPQGAWGYTF. The CDR3 DNA sequence: TGTGCCAGCAGCCCCAACCCTCAGGGGGCTTGGGGCTACACCTTC.

This clonotype came up a few times. This chain connects TRBV14 to TRBJ1-2; D remains unclear. The CDR3 extends over 13 amino acids. Per germline, CDR1 SGHDN and CDR2 FVKESK. V was cut by 4 bases and J by 8 bases, with 14 bases left in between. The CDR3 nucleotides read TGTGCCAGCAGCCCAGGACCCAAGAGAGGCTACACCTTC. This codes for CASSPGPKRGYTF. The complete variable domain, with remaining parts taken from reference TRBV14 and TRBJ1-2, reads EAGVTQFPSHSVIEKGQTVTLRCDPISGHDNLYWYRRVMGKEIKFLLHFVKESKQDESGMPNNRFLAERTGGTYSTLKVQPAELEDSGVYFCASSPGPKRGYTFGSGTRLTVV.